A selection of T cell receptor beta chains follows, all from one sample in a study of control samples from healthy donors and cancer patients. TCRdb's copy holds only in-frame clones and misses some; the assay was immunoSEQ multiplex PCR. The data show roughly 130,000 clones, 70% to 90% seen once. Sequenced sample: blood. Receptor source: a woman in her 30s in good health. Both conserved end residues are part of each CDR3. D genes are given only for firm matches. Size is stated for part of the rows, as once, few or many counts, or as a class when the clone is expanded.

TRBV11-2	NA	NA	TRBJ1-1	CASSPLGRNTEAFF	TGTGCCAGCAGCCCCCTGGGCCGGAACACTGAAGCTTTCTTT
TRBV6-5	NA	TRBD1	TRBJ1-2	CASSLGQEYGYTF	TGTGCCAGCAGTTTAGGACAGGAGTATGGCTACACCTTC
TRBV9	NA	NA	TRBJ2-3	CASSDGPTDTQYF	TGTGCCAGCAGCGACGGACCCACAGATACGCAGTATTTT
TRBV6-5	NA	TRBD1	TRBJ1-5	CASKRDRDRNQPQHF	TGTGCCAGCAAACGGGACAGGGATCGCAATCAGCCCCAGCATTTT
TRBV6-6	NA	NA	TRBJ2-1	CASSSSHSYYAQFF	TGTGCCAGCAGTTCCAGTCACAGCTACTATGCCCAGTTCTTC
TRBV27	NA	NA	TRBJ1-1	CASSASGWVNTEAFF	TGTGCCAGCAGTGCCTCGGGGTGGGTGAACACTGAAGCTTTCTTT
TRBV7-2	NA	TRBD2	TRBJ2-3	CASSLHPTSGLTDTQYF	TGTGCCAGCAGCTTACACCCGACTAGCGGCCTCACAGATACGCAGTATTTT
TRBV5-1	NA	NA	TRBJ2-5	CASSFVGKGETQYF	TGCGCCAGCAGCTTCGTGGGAAAGGGAGAGACCCAGTACTTC
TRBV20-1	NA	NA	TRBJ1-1	CSARDKGEAFF	TGCAGTGCTAGAGACAAGGGGGAAGCTTTCTTT
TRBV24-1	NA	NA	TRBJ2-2	CATSEGSGLKIGELFF	TGTGCCACCAGTGAGGGCAGCGGGCTAAAAATCGGGGAGCTGTTTTTT
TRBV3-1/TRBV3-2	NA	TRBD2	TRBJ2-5	CASSHSAAGGRETQYF	TGTGCCAGCAGCCATTCCGCGGCGGGAGGGCGGGAGACCCAGTACTTC
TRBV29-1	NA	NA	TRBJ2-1	CSVGGGRVNEQFF	TGCAGCGTTGGCGGGGGCAGGGTCAATGAGCAGTTCTTC
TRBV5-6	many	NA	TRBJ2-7	CASSLNGQSLYEQYF	TGTGCCAGCAGCTTGAACGGACAGAGCCTCTACGAGCAGTACTTC
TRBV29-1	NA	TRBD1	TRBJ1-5	CSVGTGEQPQHF	TGCAGCGTGGGGACAGGGGAACAGCCCCAGCATTTT
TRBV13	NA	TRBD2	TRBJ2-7	CASSLGLAGSSYEQYF	TGTGCCAGCAGCTTAGGCCTAGCGGGGAGCTCCTACGAGCAGTACTTC
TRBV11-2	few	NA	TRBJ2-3	CASSPYAEGFTDTQYF	TGTGCCAGCAGCCCCTACGCCGAAGGCTTCACAGATACGCAGTATTTT
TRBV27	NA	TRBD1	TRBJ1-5	CASSRQGENQPQHF	TGTGCCAGCAGTCGACAGGGTGAGAATCAGCCCCAGCATTTT
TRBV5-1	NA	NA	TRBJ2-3	CASSPTDGPTDTQYF	TGCGCCAGCAGCCCCACGGATGGACCCACAGATACGCAGTATTTT
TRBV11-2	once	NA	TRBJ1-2	CASSSSGGGRSYTF	TGTGCCAGCAGCTCCAGTGGGGGCGGAAGAAGCTACACCTTC
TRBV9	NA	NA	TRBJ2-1	CASSVGPLDEQFF	TGTGCCAGCAGCGTAGGTCCGCTGGATGAGCAGTTCTTC
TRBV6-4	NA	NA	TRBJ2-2	CASSAQGNLERPGELFF	TGTGCCAGCAGCGCACAGGGAAACCTGGAGAGACCCGGGGAGCTGTTTTTT
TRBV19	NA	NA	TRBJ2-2	CASNMNRDTGELFF	TGTGCCAGTAATATGAACCGAGACACCGGGGAGCTGTTTTTT
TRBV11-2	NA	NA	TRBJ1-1	CASSLAENTEAFF	TGTGCCAGCAGCTTAGCAGAGAACACTGAAGCTTTCTTT
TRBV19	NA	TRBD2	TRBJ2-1	CASNKREGHNEQFF	TGTGCCAGTAATAAGCGGGAGGGCCACAATGAGCAGTTCTTC
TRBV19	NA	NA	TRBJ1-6	CASSLRWSGDSPLHF	TGTGCCAGTAGTCTCAGATGGTCGGGGGATTCACCCCTCCACTTT
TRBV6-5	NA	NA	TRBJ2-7	CASRVRTTPSEQYF	TGTGCCAGCAGAGTCCGGACCACCCCCTCCGAGCAGTACTTC
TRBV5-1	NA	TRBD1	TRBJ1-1	CASSADRATMNTEAFF	TGCGCCAGCAGCGCGGACAGGGCCACTATGAACACTGAAGCTTTCTTT
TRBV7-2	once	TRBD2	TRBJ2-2	CASSPLAGGNTGELFF	TGTGCCAGCAGCCCGCTAGCGGGAGGGAACACCGGGGAGCTGTTTTTT
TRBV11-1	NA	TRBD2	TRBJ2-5	CASSIYPTSGRETQYF	TGTGCCAGCAGCATTTATCCTACTAGCGGCCGAGAGACCCAGTACTTC
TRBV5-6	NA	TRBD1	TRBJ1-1	CASSPDREDTEAFF	TGTGCCAGCAGCCCGGACAGGGAGGACACTGAAGCTTTCTTT
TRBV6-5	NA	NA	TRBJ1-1	CASSPLDIGTEAFF	TGTGCCAGCAGTCCCCTTGACATTGGCACTGAAGCTTTCTTT
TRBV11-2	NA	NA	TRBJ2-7	CASSLGVTSYEQYF	TGTGCCAGCAGCTTAGGGGTAACCTCCTACGAGCAGTACTTC
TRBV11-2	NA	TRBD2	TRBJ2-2	CASSVGTSNTGELFF	TGTGCCAGCAGCGTCGGGACTAGCAACACCGGGGAGCTGTTTTTT
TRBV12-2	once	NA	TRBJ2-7	CASRRSDSLSGERWEQYF	TGTGCAAGTCGCCGAAGTGACTCTCTTAGCGGGGAGCGCTGGGAGCAGTACTTC
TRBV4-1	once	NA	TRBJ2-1	CASSAIGRNNEQFF	TGCGCCAGCTCAGCCATCGGCAGAAACAATGAGCAGTTCTTC
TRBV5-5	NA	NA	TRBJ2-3	CASSPGRTDTQYF	TGTGCCAGCAGCCCGGGCCGCACAGATACGCAGTATTTT
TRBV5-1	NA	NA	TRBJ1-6	CASKKGSDNSPLHF	TGCGCCAGCAAAAAAGGGTCAGATAATTCACCCCTCCACTTT
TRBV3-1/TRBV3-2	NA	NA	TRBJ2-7	CASSRLAYEQYF	TGTGCCAGCAGCCGCCTCGCCTACGAGCAGTACTTC
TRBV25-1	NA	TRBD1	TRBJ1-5	CASSGQGKVGNQPQHF	TGTGCCAGCAGTGGACAGGGGAAGGTGGGCAATCAGCCCCAGCATTTT
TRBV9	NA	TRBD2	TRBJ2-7	CASSVSGGLAIGPYEQYF	TGTGCCAGCAGCGTAAGCGGGGGGCTAGCGATCGGCCCCTACGAGCAGTACTTC
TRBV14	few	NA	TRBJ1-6	CASRPSTGPHSPLHF	TGTGCCAGCAGGCCCTCGACCGGGCCACATTCACCCCTCCACTTT
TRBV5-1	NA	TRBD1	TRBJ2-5	CASSSGQGNGETQYF	TGCGCCAGCAGCTCCGGACAGGGCAATGGGGAGACCCAGTACTTC
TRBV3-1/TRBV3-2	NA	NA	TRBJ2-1	CASSQEGQAYNEQFF	TGTGCCAGCAGCCAAGAAGGCCAGGCCTACAATGAGCAGTTCTTC
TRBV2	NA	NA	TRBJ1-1	CASLVERGRTEAFF	TGTGCCAGCTTGGTCGAGCGGGGGAGGACTGAAGCTTTCTTT
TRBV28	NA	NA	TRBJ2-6	CASRTWSGANVLTF	TGTGCCAGCAGGACCTGGTCTGGGGCCAACGTCCTGACTTTC
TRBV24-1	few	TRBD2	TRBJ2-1	CATSGSSYNEQFF	TGTGCCACTAGCGGGAGTTCCTACAATGAGCAGTTCTTC
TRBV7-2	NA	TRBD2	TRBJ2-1	CASSSGLAAYNEQFF	TGTGCCAGCAGCTCGGGACTAGCGGCTTACAATGAGCAGTTCTTC
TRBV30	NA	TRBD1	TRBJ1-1	CARQGSAEAFF	TGTGCCCGACAGGGGTCGGCTGAAGCTTTCTTT
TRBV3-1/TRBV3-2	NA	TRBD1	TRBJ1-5	CASSLTGGDNQPQHF	TGTGCCAGCAGCCTCACAGGGGGTGACAATCAGCCCCAGCATTTT
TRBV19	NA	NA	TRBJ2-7	CASSIAGQPTYEQYF	TGTGCCAGTAGTATTGCAGGGCAACCAACCTACGAGCAGTACTTC
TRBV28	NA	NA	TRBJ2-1	CASSRRSNEQFF	TGTGCCAGCAGCCGACGTTCCAATGAGCAGTTCTTC
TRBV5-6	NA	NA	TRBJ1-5	CASSLVGASDQPQHF	TGTGCCAGCAGCTTGGTAGGGGCGTCAGATCAGCCCCAGCATTTT
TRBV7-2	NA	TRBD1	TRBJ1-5	CASSFRQGDQPQHF	TGTGCCAGCAGCTTCCGACAGGGTGATCAGCCCCAGCATTTT
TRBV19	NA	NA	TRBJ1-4	CASSALQSTNEKLFF	TGTGCCAGTAGTGCGTTACAGTCAACTAATGAAAAACTGTTTTTT
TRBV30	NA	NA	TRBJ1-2	CAWRTSEVDYGYTF	TGTGCCTGGAGAACGAGCGAGGTGGACTATGGCTACACCTTC
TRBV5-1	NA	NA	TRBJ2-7	CASSEATEQYF	TGCGCCAGCAGCGAAGCAACCGAGCAGTACTTC
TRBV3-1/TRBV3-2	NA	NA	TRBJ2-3	CASSQAKGTDTQYF	TGTGCCAGCAGCCAGGCTAAGGGAACAGATACGCAGTATTTT